These 2 T cell receptor beta chains came from one sample sequenced in a study of cytomegalovirus exposure and HLA in healthy donors. This PCR relied on a set of 60 Vbeta primers and 13 Jbeta primers. The assay was immunoSEQ multiplex PCR, and TCRdb's table has in-frame clones only and misses some. The table has 130,000 or so clones, about 72% seen once. What was sequenced was PBMCs. These receptors were collected from a female donor in good health and CMV-seronegative.

The chain joins TRBV28 to TRBJ1-5; TRBD1 matches at 7 bases. CDR3 length equals 14 residues. CDR1 is MDHEN and CDR2 is SYDVKM in the germline V gene. V gave up 5 bases and J gave up 5 bases; unmatched junction bases: 6. CDR3 protein: CASSPLTGHQPQHF. In DNA, the CDR3 is TGTGCCAGCAGTCCCCTGACAGGGCATCAGCCCCAGCATTTT.

The V and J genes are TRBV7-2 and TRBJ1-1; D is undetermined. Germline V gene data show CDR1 as SGHTA and CDR2 as FQGNSA. This CDR3 is built from 15 residues. V was cut by 2 bases and J by 4 bases, with 14 bases left in between. CDR3 coding DNA: TGTGCCAGCAGCTTAACGGGTCAACTAGCCACTGAAGCTTTCTTT. It translates to CASSLTGQLATEAFF.